Listed below are T cell receptor beta chains from one sample, sequenced in a study of shared clonotypes between healthy human individuals. Sequenced by immunoSEQ multiplex PCR; TCRdb stores in-frame clones only, minus some. This table holds about 490,000 clones, about 85% found once. Material for sequencing was PBMCs. The receptors were sampled from a woman between 40 and 50 years old in good health. Some clones in this sample may be carry-over from other donors' samples. The CDR3 runs from the conserved cysteine through the conserved F or W. The D gene is left open where the match is weak. A row's size may be missing; if present it is once, few, many or a size class.

TRBJ2-7,NA,NA,TRBV18,TGTGCCAGCTCCTCCTCCTACGAGCAGTACTTC,CASSSSYEQYF
TRBJ2-7,many,NA,TRBV18,TGTGCCAGCTCACCATACAGGGACCCCTACGAGCAGTACTTC,CASSPYRDPYEQYF
TRBJ2-7,NA,NA,TRBV6-1,TGTGCCAGCAGTGCCGGGCCGTACTACGAGCAGTACTTC,CASSAGPYYEQYF
TRBJ1-4,NA,TRBD1,TRBV10-3,TGTGCCACCGCGGGGACAGATAATGAAAAACTGTTTTTT,CATAGTDNEKLFF
TRBJ2-1,NA,NA,TRBV19,TGTGCCAGTGACAAGGGATATGAGCAGTTCTTC,CASDKGYEQFF
TRBJ1-1,few,NA,TRBV5-4,TGTGCCAGCAGCTTGGGACAGGCGGGGAACACTGAAGCTTTCTTT,CASSLGQAGNTEAFF
TRBJ2-1,once,TRBD1,TRBV4-2,TGTGCCAGCAGCCAAGCGGGACAGGGGTACAATGAGCAGTTCTTC,CASSQAGQGYNEQFF
TRBJ1-1,NA,NA,TRBV29-1,TGCAGCGTTGGCACTGGGAACCCGGGCACTGAAGCTTTCTTT,CSVGTGNPGTEAFF
TRBJ2-5,NA,TRBD2,TRBV29-1,TGCAGCGTTGTACCGGGAGGAAAAGAGACCCAGTACTTC,CSVVPGGKETQYF
TRBJ1-2,NA,NA,TRBV5-1,TGCGCCAGCAGCTTGGGTGCGGGAAGCGGGGACTATGGCTACACCTTC,CASSLGAGSGDYGYTF
TRBJ2-7,NA,NA,TRBV5-1,TGCGCCAGCTCCCTCATGGCGACCTCCGACGAGCAGTACTTC,CASSLMATSDEQYF
TRBJ1-1,NA,NA,TRBV28,TGTGCCAGCGGTCAAACCTTGAACACTGAAGCTTTCTTT,CASGQTLNTEAFF
TRBJ2-2,once,TRBD2,TRBV11-1,TGTGCCAGCAACAGTGGGAGGGACACCGGGGAGCTGTTTTTT,CASNSGRDTGELFF
TRBJ1-3,once,NA,TRBV28,TGTGCCCACGCGGGGGCCGGAGGTGGAAACACCATATATTTT,CAHAGAGGGNTIYF
TRBJ2-1,NA,NA,TRBV7-3,TGTGCCAGCAGCCAAAAGTGGGGGAATGAGCAGTTCTTC,CASSQKWGNEQFF
TRBJ1-4,NA,TRBD1,TRBV29-1,TGCAGCGTTGACCTGGGGACAGCGGGCGGGGAAAAACTGTTTTTT,CSVDLGTAGGEKLFF
TRBJ2-2,NA,NA,TRBV7-3,TGTGCCAGCAGCTTGGGATTGAACACCGGGGAGCTGTTTTTT,CASSLGLNTGELFF
TRBJ2-1,NA,NA,TRBV2,TGTGCCAGCAGTGTGGGCCAGGCGCTGTACAATGAGCAGTTCTTC,CASSVGQALYNEQFF
TRBJ2-3,few,NA,TRBV6-4,TGTGCCAGCAGTGACTCCGCGGGCCCTAGTGATACGCAGTATTTT,CASSDSAGPSDTQYF
TRBJ2-3,NA,NA,TRBV18,TGTGCCAGCACCCTTCCGCGCCAGGGCTATACAGATACGCAGTATTTT,CASTLPRQGYTDTQYF
TRBJ1-1,NA,NA,TRBV7-3,TGTGCCAGCAGCTTGGACAGTTACACTGAAGCTTTCTTT,CASSLDSYTEAFF
TRBJ2-7,many,TRBD1,TRBV18,TGTGCCAGCACTAACCCGGAGACAGGGGTAGACGAGCAGTACTTC,CASTNPETGVDEQYF
TRBJ2-3,NA,TRBD2,TRBV11-2,TGTGCCAGCAGCGTTCTACTAGCGGGAGGGCCGCATACGCAGTATTTT,CASSVLLAGGPHTQYF
TRBJ2-2,NA,TRBD2,TRBV27,TGTGCCAGCAGGGTAGCGGGAGCGAACACCGGGGAGCTGTTTTTT,CASRVAGANTGELFF
TRBJ2-7,once,NA,TRBV30,TGTGCCTGGAGCAGGGGTTATTCAAACGAGCAGTACTTC,CAWSRGYSNEQYF
TRBJ1-1,few,TRBD1,TRBV5-1,TGCGCCAGCAGCTCCACCTCCGGGACAGGGAGTGCTTTCTTT,CASSSTSGTGSAFF
TRBJ2-2,NA,NA,TRBV30,TGTGCCTGGAGTCGTCTAGCGCGACCGAACACCGGGGAGCTGTTTTTT,CAWSRLARPNTGELFF
TRBJ2-7,NA,TRBD2,TRBV5-1,TGCGCCAGCAGCTTGTCCCGGACTAGCGGGGACTACGAGCAGTACTTC,CASSLSRTSGDYEQYF
TRBJ2-2,NA,NA,TRBV9,TGTGCCAGCACGGGGACGACCGGGGAGCTGTTTTTT,CASTGTTGELFF
TRBJ1-1,once,NA,TRBV7-9,TGTGCCAGCAGCTTCGGACCGCCGAACACTGAAGCTTTCTTT,CASSFGPPNTEAFF
TRBJ1-2,NA,NA,TRBV18,TGTGCCAGCTCACCATGGCCCCCCAGCGGGGGGGGAGACTATGGCTACACCTTC,CASSPWPPSGGGDYGYTF
TRBJ2-3,NA,NA,TRBV19,TGTGCCAGTAGGGTCGCAGGGTCACGCGATACGCAGTATTTT,CASRVAGSRDTQYF